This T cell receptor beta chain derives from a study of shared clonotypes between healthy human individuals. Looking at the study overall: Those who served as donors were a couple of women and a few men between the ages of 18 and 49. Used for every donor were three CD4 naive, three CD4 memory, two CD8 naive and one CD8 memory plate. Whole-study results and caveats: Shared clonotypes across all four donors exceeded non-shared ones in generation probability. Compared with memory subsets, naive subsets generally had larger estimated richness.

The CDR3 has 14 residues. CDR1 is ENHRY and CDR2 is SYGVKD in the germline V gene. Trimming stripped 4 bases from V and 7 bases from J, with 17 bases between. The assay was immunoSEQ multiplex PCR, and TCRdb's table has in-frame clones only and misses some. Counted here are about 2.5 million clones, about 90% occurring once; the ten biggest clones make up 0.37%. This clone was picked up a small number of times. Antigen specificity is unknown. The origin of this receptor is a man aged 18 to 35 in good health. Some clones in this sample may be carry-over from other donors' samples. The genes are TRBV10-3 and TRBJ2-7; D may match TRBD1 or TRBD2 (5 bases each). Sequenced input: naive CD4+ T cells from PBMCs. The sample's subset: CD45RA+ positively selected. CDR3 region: CAISVSGLEQEQYF. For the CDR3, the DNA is TGTGCCATCAGTGTCTCGGGGCTTGAGCAAGAGCAGTACTTC.